The 17 T cell receptor beta chains below come from one sample, sequenced in a study of T cell changes during pregnancy in multiple sclerosis. Profiled with immunoSEQ multiplex PCR; TCRdb holds only in-frame clones, not every one. The sample shows 100,000 or so clones, 94% of them seen only once. The sample in question was peripheral blood, obtained before pregnancy. These receptor sequences come from a female donor with multiple sclerosis, enrolled in a pregnancy study.

The chain carries TRBV25-1 and TRBJ1-1; 8 bases match TRBD1. This CDR3 is built from 18 residues. The germline gives CDR1 MGHDK, CDR2 SYGVNS. The DNA for the CDR3 is TGTGGGGGGATAGAGGACAGGGTAAAGGTGTGGATGAACACTGAAGCTTTCTTT. It translates to CGGIEDRVKVWMNTEAFF.

The V gene is TRBV30, the J gene TRBJ2-7; a weak D match, TRBD1 (5 bases). The CDR3 covers 12 residues. V shed 2 bases and J shed 6 bases, with 11 bases lying between them. Germline-derived CDR1 and CDR2 are GTSNPN and SVGIG (reference sequence). CDR3 sequence (DNA): TGTGCCTGGAGTTGGGGCCTGTCCGAGCAGTACTTC. This encodes CAWSWGLSEQYF. Filled out from reference TRBV30 and TRBJ2-7, the complete variable domain reads SQTIHQWPATLVQPVGSPLSLECTVEGTSNPNLYWYRQAAGRGLQLLFYSVGIGQISSEVPQNLSASRPQDRQFILSSKKLLLSDSGFYLCAWSWGLSEQYFGPGTRLTVT.

The gene calls are TRBV28 and TRBJ2-1; 11 positions match TRBD1. Trimming removed 3 bases from V and 3 bases from J; junction bases left unmatched: 1. From germline, CDR1 is MDHEN and CDR2 SYDVKM. CDR3 length: 15 amino acids. The CDR3 is CASSFGTGGYNEQFF. The CDR3 DNA reads as TGTGCCAGCAGTTTTGGGACAGGGGGCTACAATGAGCAGTTCTTC.

V and J are TRBV5-1 and TRBJ1-6; D is unresolved. CDR1 is SGHRS, CDR2 YFSETQ, per germline. The ends were cut back, 3 bases at V and 6 bases at J, with 10 bases in the middle. The CDR3 runs 14 residues. CDR3 sequence (DNA): TGCGCCAGCAGCTCGGAAACTAGTAATTCACCCCTCCACTTT. Translated, it gives CASSSETSNSPLHF.

J is TRBJ1-2 and V is TRBV27; D is unresolved. The CDR3 is 15 amino acids. Deletions cut 2 bases from V and 8 bases from J, with 18 bases between. Germline values: CDR1 MNHEY, CDR2 SMNVEV (reference sequence). In nucleotides, the CDR3 is TGTGCCAGCAGTTTAAATCGAGGCCGACCGGGAGGCTACACCTTC. This gives the protein CASSLNRGRPGGYTF.

The V and J genes are TRBV27 and TRBJ2-2; D is undetermined. Trimming pared 5 bases from V and 2 bases from J, leaving 15 bases between. CDR3 length: 16 amino acids. CDR1 and CDR2 from the germline V gene are MNHEY and SMNVEV (reference sequence). CDR3 nucleotide sequence: TGTGCCAGCAGTCGTAGACATACAGTTAACACCGGGGAGCTGTTTTTT. It codes for CASSRRHTVNTGELFF.

The CDR3 sequence: CASSFLGDRRNQPQHF. In DNA, the CDR3 is TGTGCCAGCAGTTTCCTCGGAGACAGGCGCAATCAGCCCCAGCATTTT. The chain couples TRBV27 to TRBJ1-5, with D perhaps TRBD1 (6 bases). Trimming cost V 3 bases and J 2 bases, with 14 bases left between them. The CDR3 extends over 16 amino acids. Germline values: CDR1 MNHEY, CDR2 SMNVEV (reference sequence).

The CDR3 reads CASSSTRGDTQYF. Here the CDR3 DNA reads TGTGCCAGCAGCTCGACCAGGGGAGATACGCAGTATTTT. The J gene is TRBJ2-3, the V gene TRBV5-4, with D possibly TRBD1 on 6 matching bases. Germline-derived CDR1 and CDR2 are SGHNT and YYREEE (reference sequence). The CDR3 is made up of 13 amino acids. V lost 3 bases to trimming and J lost 5 bases, with 10 bases between them.

As for this clone: One end of the junction is discordant with germline, which a read error may explain. This chain uses TRBV19 with TRBJ1-5; the D is unclear. The length of the CDR3 is 14 residues. The germline gives CDR1 LNHDA, CDR2 SQIVND (reference sequence). CDR3 sequence (DNA): TGTGCCAGTAGTTTAGACGGTTTCAATCAGCCCCAGCATTTT. Translated: CASSLDGFNQPQHF.

This chain connects TRBV18 to TRBJ1-2; tentatively, D is TRBD1 (5 bases). Trimming pared 0 bases from V and 5 bases from J, leaving 13 bases between. CDR1 is KGHSH, CDR2 LQKENI, per germline. This CDR3 comprises 15 residues. As DNA, the CDR3 is TGTGCCAGCTCACCACCCGGAAGGGAGGGGTATGGCTACACCTTC. This codes for CASSPPGREGYGYTF.

The genes are TRBV9 and TRBJ2-3, with 7 bases that match TRBD2. CDR3 length: 12 residues. The V segment lost 7 bases and the J segment 2 bases; nucleotides outside the gene matches: 1. Germline V gene data show CDR1 as SGDLS and CDR2 as YYNGEE. The CDR3 nucleotides read TGTGCCAGCGGGAGGGACACAGATACGCAGTATTTT. Translated, it gives CASGRDTDTQYF. The full variable domain, with the rest looked up from reference TRBV9 and TRBJ2-3, is DSGVTQTPKHLITATGQRVTLRCSPRSGDLSVYWYQQSLDQGLQFLIQYYNGEERAKGNILERFSAQQFPDLHSELNLSSLELGDSALYFCASGRDTDTQYFGPGTRLTVL.

CDR3 nucleotides: TGTGCCAGCAGCTCGCCCAAGGGGGCGCGAGCTGTAGCTTTCTTT. Translation: CASSSPKGARAVAFF. This chain links TRBV11-2 with TRBJ1-1; 7 bases match TRBD1. Germline lookup yields CDR1 SGHAT and CDR2 FQNNGV. Germline trimming cut 4 bases from V and 10 bases from J; bases unmatched to any gene: 15. The CDR3 loop spans 15 amino acids.

This chain connects TRBV7-9 to TRBJ2-3; a possible D gene is TRBD1 (5 bases). Germline V CDR1 and CDR2: SEHNR, FQNEAQ (reference sequence). V lost 3 bases to trimming and J lost 0 bases, with 13 bases between them. This CDR3 is 16 amino acids long. The CDR3 here is CASSFLGLGSTDTQYF. The CDR3 region has the DNA TGTGCCAGCAGCTTTTTGGGGCTGGGGAGCACAGATACGCAGTATTTT.

This clone was detected only once. V usage is TRBV18 and J usage is TRBJ1-1; TRBD1 aligns across 9 bases. CDR1 and CDR2 (germline): KGHSH, LQKENI. The CDR3 totals 13 residues. J was trimmed by 4 bases and V by 8 bases; bases with no gene match: 5. CDR3 coding DNA: TGTGCCAGCGGACAGGGGACGAGCACTGAAGCTTTCTTT. As protein: CASGQGTSTEAFF.

The chain is built from TRBV5-4 and TRBJ2-7; TRBD1 matches at 9 bases. The CDR3 is 13 residues long. Per the germline V gene, CDR1 is SGHNT and CDR2 is YYREEE (reference sequence). The V and J ends lost 5 bases and 6 bases, in that order; junction bases with no gene match: 6. The CDR3 protein is CASRQTGGGEQYF. The CDR3, as DNA: TGTGCCAGCAGACAAACAGGGGGCGGCGAGCAGTACTTC.

The table lists this clone with a count of one. The rearrangement joins TRBV2 to TRBJ2-2; 12 bases are shared with TRBD1. The germline CDR1 and CDR2 sequences are SNHLY and FYNNEI. Trimming took 4 bases from V and 6 from J; bases not matched to a gene: 0. The CDR3 covers 14 residues. For the CDR3, the DNA is TGTGCCAGCAGTGGGGACAGGGGGCCCGGGGAGCTGTTTTTT. This encodes CASSGDRGPGELFF. Variable domain in full (rest from reference TRBV2 and TRBJ2-2): EPEVTQTPSHQVTQMGQEVILRCVPISNHLYFYWYRQILGQKVEFLVSFYNNEISEKSEIFDDQFSVERPDGSNFTLKIRSTKLEDSAMYFCASSGDRGPGELFFGEGSRLTVL.

J is TRBJ1-5 and V is TRBV28, with D perhaps TRBD1 (5 bases). This CDR3 is built from 16 residues. Trimming removed 5 bases from V and 2 bases from J, with 16 bases in between. Germline CDR1 is MDHEN and CDR2 is SYDVKM. Here the CDR3 reads CASSIGGRGRNQPQHF. DNA for the CDR3: TGTGCCAGCAGTATCGGGGGACGAGGGCGCAATCAGCCCCAGCATTTT.